This T cell receptor beta chain appears in the sequencing data of a study of blood T cell repertoires in COVID-19. Across the study: Sources were T cells, B-cell-depleted T cells, or PBMCs; the material itself was cDNA or gDNA.

Germline CDR1 is MNHEY and CDR2 is SVGAGI. The CDR3 runs to 14 residues. The V end lost 6 bases, the J end lost 1 base, and 12 bases lay between the germline ends. Clones were sequenced by immunoSEQ multiplex PCR, and TCRdb holds only the in-frame ones, with some missing. The sample includes 45,000 to 50,000 clones, about 84% of them seen just once. The chain combines TRBV6-5 with TRBJ1-1; maybe TRBD1 (5 bases). Sequenced material: peripheral blood. This clonotype originated in a woman aged 55-75 years with acute or convalescent COVID-19. The CDR3 nucleotides read TGTGCCAGCAGCCACCGGGGGAAGAACACTGAAGCTTTCTTT. Translated: CASSHRGKNTEAFF.